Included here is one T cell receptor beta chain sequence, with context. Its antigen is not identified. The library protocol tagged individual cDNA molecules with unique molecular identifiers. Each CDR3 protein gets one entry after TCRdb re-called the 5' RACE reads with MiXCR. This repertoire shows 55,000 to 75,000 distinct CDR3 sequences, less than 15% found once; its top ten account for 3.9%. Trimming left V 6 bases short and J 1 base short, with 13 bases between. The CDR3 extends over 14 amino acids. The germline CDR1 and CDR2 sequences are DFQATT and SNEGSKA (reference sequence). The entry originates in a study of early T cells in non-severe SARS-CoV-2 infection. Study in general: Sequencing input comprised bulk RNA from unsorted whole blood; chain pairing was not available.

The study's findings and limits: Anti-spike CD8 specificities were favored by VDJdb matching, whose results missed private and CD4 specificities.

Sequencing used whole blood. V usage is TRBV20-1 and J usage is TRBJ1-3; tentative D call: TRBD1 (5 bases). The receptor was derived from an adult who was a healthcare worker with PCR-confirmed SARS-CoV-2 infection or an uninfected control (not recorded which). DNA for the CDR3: TGCAGTGCCAGGGATGGTATTTCTGGAAACACCATATATTTT. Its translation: CSARDGISGNTIYF.